Listed below are T cell receptor beta chains from one sample, sequenced in a study of shared clonotypes between healthy human individuals. Some clones are missing from TCRdb's copy, which holds only in-frame ones; the method was immunoSEQ multiplex PCR. The data contain some 1.4 million clones, more than 95% of them singletons. The sample was naive CD4+ T cells sorted from blood. The receptors shown here come from a man younger than 45 in good health. Each CDR3 is given with its conserved first and last residue. A D gene is named only where the DNA matches it firmly. Only part of the rows carry a size: once, few, many, or a class if the clone is expanded.

cdr3_length | j_call | clone_size | v_call | d_call | cdr3_aa | cdr3_nt
14 | TRBJ2-1 | . | TRBV19 | . | CASSPLNGGDEQFF | TGTGCCAGTAGTCCCCTGAACGGGGGCGATGAGCAGTTCTTC
17 | TRBJ2-1 | . | TRBV6-4 | TRBD2 | CASSEEGPAGGMYEQFF | TGTGCCAGCAGTGAAGAAGGTCCAGCGGGAGGGATGTATGAGCAGTTCTTC
13 | TRBJ2-3 | . | TRBV11-2 | . | CASRRLGTDTQYF | TGTGCCAGCAGGAGACTCGGCACAGATACGCAGTATTTT
15 | TRBJ1-2 | . | TRBV6-1 | . | CASAPTGRDLYGYTF | TGTGCCAGCGCGCCCACAGGACGCGACCTCTATGGCTACACCTTC
15 | TRBJ2-3 | . | TRBV5-4 | TRBD2 | CASSLGLADTDTQYF | TGTGCCAGCAGCCTGGGACTAGCGGACACAGATACGCAGTATTTT
13 | TRBJ2-1 | . | TRBV29-1 | . | CSVSPGPYNEQFF | TGCAGCGTTAGCCCGGGGCCCTACAATGAGCAGTTCTTC
18 | TRBJ2-3 | . | TRBV27 | TRBD2 | CASSSARLAGVIADTQYF | TGTGCCAGCAGCTCGGCTAGACTAGCGGGAGTTATTGCAGATACGCAGTATTTT
12 | TRBJ1-1 | . | TRBV18 | . | CASSLSGRSAFF | TGTGCCAGCTCACTCAGCGGGCGGAGCGCTTTCTTT
16 | TRBJ2-5 | . | TRBV2 | TRBD1 | CASQTGYGDRQETQYF | TGTGCCAGCCAGACAGGGTATGGGGATCGACAAGAGACCCAGTACTTC
20 | TRBJ2-2 | . | TRBV18 | TRBD2 | CASSPWETSGSFGFAGELFF | TGTGCCAGCTCACCATGGGAGACTAGCGGGAGTTTCGGGTTCGCCGGGGAGCTGTTTTTT
15 | TRBJ1-1 | . | TRBV7-9 | . | CASSLRPGWNTEAFF | TGTGCCAGCAGCTTACGTCCAGGGTGGAACACTGAAGCTTTCTTT
13 | TRBJ2-1 | . | TRBV2 | . | CAYTLSSYNEQFF | TGTGCCTATACGCTTAGCAGTTACAATGAGCAGTTCTTC
16 | TRBJ2-7 | . | TRBV6-1 | . | CASSEYLQGRFYEQYF | TGTGCCAGCAGTGAATATCTACAGGGTCGGTTCTACGAGCAGTACTTC
14 | TRBJ1-4 | . | TRBV29-1 | . | CSVDRRPTNEKLFF | TGCAGCGTTGACAGGAGGCCAACTAATGAAAAACTGTTTTTT
14 | TRBJ1-5 | once | TRBV5-1 | . | CASRLDYSNQPQHF | TGCGCCAGCAGATTGGACTATAGCAATCAGCCCCAGCATTTT
13 | TRBJ1-2 | . | TRBV6-6 | . | CASAKTVRDGYTF | TGTGCCAGCGCCAAGACCGTCAGAGATGGCTACACCTTC
17 | TRBJ1-4 | . | TRBV4-1 | . | CASSQEYGGGTNEKLFF | TGCGCCAGCAGCCAAGAATACGGAGGGGGTACTAATGAAAAACTGTTTTTT
14 | TRBJ2-7 | . | TRBV5-4 | TRBD2 | CASSPGLAEYEQYF | TGTGCCAGCAGCCCCGGACTAGCTGAATACGAGCAGTACTTC
13 | TRBJ1-2 | . | TRBV5-4 | . | CASSGPPGGGYTF | TGTGCCAGCAGTGGGCCCCCTGGGGGGGGCTACACCTTC
13 | TRBJ2-1 | . | TRBV6-5 | TRBD2 | CASRGLAGGGQFF | TGTGCCAGCAGAGGTCTAGCGGGAGGGGGGCAGTTCTTC
16 | TRBJ2-2 | . | TRBV7-2 | TRBD1 | CASSLGDRVLRRELFF | TGTGCCAGCAGCTTAGGTGACAGGGTGCTTCGTAGGGAGCTGTTTTTT
15 | TRBJ2-1 | . | TRBV19 | TRBD2 | CASSSSGHYYNEQFF | TGTGCCAGTAGTTCTAGCGGGCACTACTACAATGAGCAGTTCTTC
20 | TRBJ2-1 | . | TRBV5-1 | TRBD2 | CASSIPRTSGSLSSYNEQFF | TGCGCCAGCAGCATTCCCCGGACTAGCGGGAGCCTGAGCTCCTACAATGAGCAGTTCTTC
15 | TRBJ1-1 | . | TRBV2 | . | CASSVPGQKNTEAFF | TGTGCCAGCAGTGTACCGGGACAAAAGAACACTGAAGCTTTCTTT
15 | TRBJ1-4 | . | TRBV5-1 | TRBD1 | CASSLVGTGHEKLFF | TGCGCCAGCAGCTTGGTGGGGACAGGCCACGAAAAACTGTTTTTT
13 | TRBJ2-3 | . | TRBV6-1 | . | CASRPGSTDTQYF | TGTGCCAGCCGCCCCGGCAGCACAGATACGCAGTATTTT
12 | TRBJ2-7 | . | TRBV4-1 | . | CGRRDSRREQYF | TGCGGACGGCGGGACAGTAGGAGGGAGCAGTACTTC
12 | TRBJ2-1 | . | TRBV11-2 | . | CASSPGENEQFF | TGTGCCAGCAGCCCCGGAGAGAATGAGCAGTTCTTC
12 | TRBJ2-1 | . | TRBV11-3 | . | CASSPSANEQFF | TGTGCCAGCAGCCCCTCTGCCAATGAGCAGTTCTTC
16 | TRBJ2-1 | once | TRBV5-1 | . | CASSLDPQGPYNEQFF | TGCGCCAGCAGCTTGGATCCGCAGGGCCCCTACAATGAGCAGTTCTTC
16 | TRBJ1-5 | once | TRBV28 | . | CASSSGRGGSNQPQHF | TGTGCCAGCAGTTCCGGTAGGGGAGGTAGCAATCAGCCCCAGCATTTT
11 | TRBJ1-1 | . | TRBV20-1 | . | CSARSGPEAFF | TGCAGTGCTAGGTCTGGGCCGGAAGCTTTCTTT
14 | TRBJ2-6 | once | TRBV19 | . | CASSASSGANVLTF | TGTGCCAGTAGTGCCAGCTCTGGGGCCAACGTCCTGACTTTC
13 | TRBJ2-7 | . | TRBV6-5 | . | CASSLGRPYEQYF | TGTGCCAGCAGCTTAGGACGTCCCTACGAGCAGTACTTC
16 | TRBJ2-7 | . | TRBV7-8 | . | CASSLGASAHSYEQYF | TGTGCCAGCAGCTTAGGGGCTAGCGCGCACTCCTACGAGCAGTACTTC
15 | TRBJ2-1 | . | TRBV25-1 | . | CASSESPGAYNEQFF | TGTGCCAGCAGTGAATCCCCGGGGGCCTACAATGAGCAGTTCTTC
14 | TRBJ1-1 | . | TRBV18 | . | CASSPSQVNTEAFF | TGTGCCAGCTCACCATCCCAGGTTAACACTGAAGCTTTCTTT
14 | TRBJ1-5 | . | TRBV28 | TRBD1 | CASSRDRANQPQHF | TGTGCCAGCAGTCGGGACAGGGCGAATCAGCCCCAGCATTTT
13 | TRBJ2-1 | . | TRBV29-1 | TRBD2 | CSVGSGRAVEQFF | TGCAGCGTTGGTAGCGGGAGGGCCGTTGAGCAGTTCTTC
12 | TRBJ2-1 | . | TRBV11-2 | . | CASSSMGNEQFF | TGTGCCAGCAGCTCCATGGGCAATGAGCAGTTCTTC
16 | TRBJ2-5 | . | TRBV9 | . | CASSVAQAGSQETQYF | TGTGCCAGCAGCGTAGCTCAGGCAGGGTCACAAGAGACCCAGTACTTC
15 | TRBJ1-5 | once | TRBV18 | . | CASSPGTTGSQPQHF | TGTGCCAGCTCACCCGGGACAACGGGAAGTCAGCCCCAGCATTTT
16 | TRBJ1-4 | . | TRBV5-1 | . | CASSLVIAGLNEKLFF | TGCGCCAGCAGCTTGGTTATTGCCGGACTTAATGAAAAACTGTTTTTT
14 | TRBJ2-1 | . | TRBV19 | . | CASSILPPKEKQFF | TGTGCCAGTAGTATTTTACCTCCGAAAGAGAAGCAGTTCTTC
15 | TRBJ1-4 | . | TRBV2 | . | CASSEGLGVNEKLFF | TGTGCCAGCAGTGAAGGGTTGGGGGTTAATGAAAAACTGTTTTTT
17 | TRBJ2-2 | . | TRBV5-1 | . | CASSLNSGARNTGELFF | TGCGCCAGCAGCTTGAATTCAGGGGCCAGGAACACCGGGGAGCTGTTTTTT
12 | TRBJ2-6 | . | TRBV28 | . | CATLAGANVLTF | TGTGCCACCCTCGCTGGGGCCAACGTCCTGACTTTC
14 | TRBJ2-3 | . | TRBV5-4 | TRBD1 | CASGRTGDTDTQYF | TGTGCCAGCGGGAGGACAGGGGACACAGATACGCAGTATTTT
15 | TRBJ2-1 | . | TRBV28 | TRBD1 | CASRISDRSRHEQFF | TGTGCCAGCAGAATTTCGGACAGGAGTCGACATGAGCAGTTCTTC
14 | TRBJ1-1 | . | TRBV18 | . | CASSPRALETEAFF | TGTGCCAGCTCACCACGGGCCTTGGAGACTGAAGCTTTCTTT
15 | TRBJ2-2 | once | TRBV5-4 | . | CASSLGQSVTGELFF | TGTGCCAGCAGCTTAGGCCAAAGCGTTACCGGGGAGCTGTTTTTT
16 | TRBJ2-7 | . | TRBV5-1 | TRBD1 | CASTTQGAGLSGEQYF | TGCGCCAGCACCACGCAGGGGGCAGGCTTGTCGGGCGAGCAGTACTTC
14 | TRBJ2-1 | . | TRBV7-9 | . | CASSSGPSYNEQFF | TGTGCCAGCAGCTCGGGACCATCCTACAATGAGCAGTTCTTC
13 | TRBJ1-2 | . | TRBV6-1 | . | CASSEVRGYGYTF | TGTGCCAGCAGTGAAGTACGGGGATATGGCTACACCTTC
18 | TRBJ2-1 | once | TRBV7-8 | . | CASSPHEAGRRLYNEQFF | TGTGCCAGCAGCCCGCACGAGGCGGGGCGGAGGCTCTACAATGAGCAGTTCTTC
11 | TRBJ1-1 | . | TRBV30 | . | CAWSVSTEAFF | TGTGCCTGGAGTGTAAGCACTGAAGCTTTCTTT
13 | TRBJ1-3 | . | TRBV29-1 | . | CSVEGPSPGTIYF | TGCAGCGTTGAAGGGCCCTCTCCTGGGACCATATATTTT
13 | TRBJ1-5 | few | TRBV4-1 | . | CASSPTAYQPQHF | TGCGCCAGCAGCCCGACAGCGTATCAGCCCCAGCATTTT
14 | TRBJ1-5 | . | TRBV5-1 | . | CASSLWGAGEPQHF | TGCGCCAGCAGCTTGTGGGGGGCAGGGGAGCCCCAGCATTTT
15 | TRBJ2-5 | . | TRBV9 | . | CASSVFSRQQETQYF | TGTGCCAGCAGCGTATTTTCTCGACAGCAAGAGACCCAGTACTTC